The T cell receptor beta chain under discussion was sequenced for a study of blood T cell repertoires in COVID-19. Repertoires were generated with immunoSEQ multiplex PCR, while TCRdb's copy carries only in-frame clones and drops some. The data contain approximately 350,000 clones, 70% to 90% of them singletons. The sequencing sample was made of peripheral blood. This TCR was sampled from a woman in her fifties or sixties with COVID-19, enrolled during active disease.

This CDR3 reads CASRRRDYGYTF. The CDR3 DNA reads as TGTGCCAGCAGGCGCCGGGACTATGGCTACACCTTC. The genes are TRBV6-5 and TRBJ1-2; D ambiguous. The germline CDR1 and CDR2 sequences are MNHEY and SVGAGI. The CDR3 is 12 amino acids. Trimming stripped 6 bases from V and 3 bases from J, with 8 bases between.